The 32 T cell receptor beta chains given below trace back to one sample, sequenced in a study of OX40 agonist ivuxolimab in advanced cancers. Library prep was done by the immunoSEQ multiplex PCR assay. This immuneACCESS table, as held by TCRdb, lists in-frame sequences with V and J called but not all clones. Of the missing ones, under half trace to an unresolved V gene in checked studies; the others have no known cause. The sample table lists 35,000 or so clones, over 75% of them with a count of one. The ten biggest clones cover approximately 20% of the sample. The sample here was CD4+ or CD8+ T cells sorted from blood, taken in a trial of the OX40 agonist ivuxolimab. These receptors were collected from an adult with an advanced solid tumor such as melanoma, head and neck, liver or kidney cancer.

This clone was recorded a few times. The chain carries TRBV7-9 and TRBJ2-1; D may be TRBD2 (5 bases). Per the germline V gene, CDR1 is SEHNR and CDR2 is FQNEAQ (reference sequence). Trimming shortened V by 5 bases and J by 0 bases, and 14 bases separated the two germline ends. The CDR3 contains 16 residues. The CDR3 region is CASSPSSGSSYNEQFF. CDR3 coding DNA: TGTGCCAGCAGCCCATCTTCGGGGAGCTCCTACAATGAGCAGTTCTTC.

This clone has only a few counts. The chain uses TRBV7-9 and TRBJ2-7; D ambiguous. CDR1 and CDR2 (germline): SEHNR, FQNEAQ (reference sequence). The CDR3 totals 14 residues. Between the trimmed V and J ends, which lost 0 bases and 6 bases, there was a span of 12 bases. The CDR3 is CASSLASRYGEQYF. The CDR3 bases are TGTGCCAGCAGCTTAGCCTCCCGGTATGGCGAGCAGTACTTC.

The V call is TRBV15, the J call TRBJ2-7; D may match TRBD1 or TRBD2 (5 bases each). The ends were cut back, 1 base at V and 0 bases at J, with 7 bases in the middle. The CDR3 extends over 14 amino acids. Per germline, CDR1 LNHNV and CDR2 YYDKDF (reference sequence). The CDR3: CATSRVGDSYEQYF. CDR3 in DNA: TGTGCCACCAGCAGAGTGGGGGACTCCTACGAGCAGTACTTC. The whole variable domain, filled in from reference TRBV15 and TRBJ2-7, reads DAMVIQNPRYQVTQFGKPVTLSCSQTLNHNVMYWYQQKSSQAPKLLFHYYDKDFNNEADTPDNFQSRRPNTSFCFLDIRSPGLGDTAMYLCATSRVGDSYEQYFGPGTRLTVT.

This clone was seen a single time. The V gene is TRBV6-5, the J gene TRBJ2-7; 8 positions agree with TRBD1. The V gene's germline CDR1 is MNHEY and CDR2 SVGAGI. This CDR3 comprises 15 residues. V shed 4 bases, J shed 0 bases, and the junction held 5 bases outside the gene matches. The CDR3 bases are TGTGCCAGCAGTTCTAGACAGGGGAGCTCCTACGAGCAGTACTTC. This translates into CASSSRQGSSYEQYF.

In DNA form, the CDR3 reads TGTGCCAGCAACCTACAGGGGGCAGAACTGTTTTTT. This translates into CASNLQGAELFF. The chain recombines TRBV7-9 with TRBJ1-4; 9 bases fit TRBD1. There are 12 residues in the CDR3. CDR1 is SEHNR, CDR2 FQNEAQ, per germline (reference sequence). The V gene end was trimmed by 7 bases and the J gene end by 12 bases; junction bases not matched to a gene: 6. The variable domain in full, completed from reference TRBV7-9 and TRBJ1-4, reads DTGVSQNPRHKITKRGQNVTFRCDPISEHNRLYWYRQTLGQGPEFLTYFQNEAQLEKSRLLSDRFSAERPKGSFSTLEIQRTEQGDSAMYLCASNLQGAELFFGSGTQLSVL.

The rearrangement links TRBV9 to TRBJ1-1; 7 bases agree with TRBD1. The CDR3 runs to 15 residues. V was pared by 3 bases and J by 1 base, with 6 bases of the junction left unmatched. In germline, CDR1 is SGDLS, CDR2 YYNGEE. Here the CDR3 DNA reads TGTGCCAGCAGCGCAAGCGGGACAGCGAACACTGAAGCTTTCTTT. Translation: CASSASGTANTEAFF.

V usage is TRBV2 and J usage is TRBJ2-1, with TRBD2 as a possible D gene (6 bases). V lost 0 bases, J lost 3 bases, and 12 bases lay in between. This CDR3 comprises 16 residues. Looked up from germline, CDR1 is SNHLY and CDR2 is FYNNEI. The CDR3 DNA reads as TGTGCCAGCAGTGAAGCTGAGGGCGGGGACTACAATGAGCAGTTCTTC. Its translation is CASSEAEGGDYNEQFF.

J is TRBJ2-7 and V is TRBV21-1; TRBD1, as called in the table, went unchecked against the DNA. TRBV21-1 is reported as a pseudogene. The CDR3 loop spans 17 amino acids. The CDR3 region is CASSKAGQLLPSYEQYF. The DNA of the CDR3 is TGTGCCAGCAGCAAAGCGGGACAACTCCTCCCTAGTTACGAGCAGTACTTC.

The V and J genes are TRBV6-5 and TRBJ1-2, with D maybe TRBD1 (5 bases). CDR3 length: 16 amino acids. Germline CDR1 reads MNHEY; CDR2 reads SVGAGI. Trimming cost V 0 bases and J 4 bases, with 15 bases left between them. Written as DNA, the CDR3 is TGTGCCAGCAGTTACTCTTGGGGGACGGACCTCTATGGCTACACCTTC. It specifies CASSYSWGTDLYGYTF.

The chain links TRBV30 to TRBJ1-1, with D tentatively TRBD1 (5 bases). The CDR3 runs 16 residues. Germline V gene sequence: CDR1 GTSNPN, CDR2 SVGIG (reference sequence). V lost 8 bases to trimming and J lost 1 base, with 23 bases between them. The CDR3 loop is CALTGGVYSQNTEAFF. CDR3 bases: TGTGCCCTCACGGGGGGTGTCTATTCACAGAACACTGAAGCTTTCTTT.

This rearrangement joins TRBV28 to TRBJ1-6; 10 bases are shared with TRBD1. The CDR3 is 16 amino acids. V lost 5 bases and J lost 6; bases outside the gene matches: 7. Germline loops: CDR1 MDHEN, CDR2 SYDVKM. CDR3 in DNA: TGTGCCAGCAGTCGACGGGGACAGGGGATTAATTCACCCCTCCACTTT. Translated: CASSRRGQGINSPLHF.

J is TRBJ1-2 and V is TRBV13; TRBD1 agrees at 7 bases. V shed 4 bases and J 14 bases; nucleotides not matched to a gene: 7. This CDR3 region has 11 residues. The germline CDR1 and CDR2 sequences are PRHDT and FYEKMQ (reference sequence). The CDR3 reads CASSSGQMSTF. Here the CDR3 DNA reads TGTGCCAGCAGCTCGGGACAGATGAGTACCTTC.

The V call is TRBV2, the J call TRBJ2-3, with TRBD2 matching 9 bases. The CDR3 length is 16 residues. The ends lost 2 bases at V and 2 bases at J; junction bases unmatched: 5. Per germline, CDR1 SNHLY and CDR2 FYNNEI. The CDR3 sequence: CASSELAGLLTDTQYF. The CDR3 DNA reads TGTGCCAGCAGTGAACTAGCGGGGCTTCTCACAGATACGCAGTATTTT.

The chain joins TRBV9 to TRBJ2-3, with D hard to call. Trimming cost V 4 bases and J 4 bases, with 10 bases left between them. This CDR3 is built from 13 residues. The germline V gene has CDR1 SGDLS and CDR2 YYNGEE. The CDR3 DNA is TGTGCCAGCAGCCTTACCAGGTCAGATACGCAGTATTTT. Protein: CASSLTRSDTQYF.

This clone was counted once. This rearrangement joins TRBV13 to TRBJ2-5; 14 bases fit TRBD2. The junction had 14 bases not matched to a gene; V was cut back by 5 bases and J by 6 bases. This CDR3 has 18 residues. Germline-derived CDR1 and CDR2 are PRHDT and FYEKMQ (reference sequence). CDR3: CASSDNRLAGGPLKTQYF. The CDR3 coding sequence is TGTGCCAGCAGCGACAACCGACTAGCGGGAGGGCCATTAAAGACCCAGTACTTC.

The chain is built from TRBV5-4 and TRBJ2-7; D may be TRBD1 (5 bases). CDR1 and CDR2 (germline): SGHNT, YYREEE (reference sequence). The V end was cut by 4 bases, the J end by 1 base, with 15 bases between. CDR3 size: 15 residues. CDR3 amino acids: CASSPVLDRSYEQYF. Written as DNA, the CDR3 is TGTGCCAGCAGCCCCGTCCTTGACAGATCCTACGAGCAGTACTTC.

The chain links TRBV5-1 to TRBJ2-6; perhaps TRBD2 as D (6 bases). V gave up 1 base and J gave up 0 bases, with 17 bases separating them. Germline V gene lookup returns CDR1 SGHRS and CDR2 YFSETQ. The CDR3 runs to 19 residues. In DNA, the CDR3 is TGCGCCAGCAGCTTGAACCCTGTGGGACTGGACTCTGGGGCCAACGTCCTGACTTTC. It is translated as CASSLNPVGLDSGANVLTF.

This clone has only one observation. The rearrangement joins TRBV19 to TRBJ2-7, with D possibly called TRBD1 or TRBD2 (5 bases each). CDR1 is LNHDA, CDR2 SQIVND, per germline (reference sequence). There are 12 residues in the CDR3. V was shortened by 3 bases and J by 6 bases, with 9 bases between the two germline ends. CDR3 sequence reads: CASSIGTSEQYF. The CDR3 DNA follows: TGTGCCAGTAGTATTGGGACGTCCGAGCAGTACTTC.

This clone came up a few times. This sample includes further DNA sequences coding for the same CDR3. V is TRBV27 and J is TRBJ2-7; 15 bases match TRBD2. The CDR3 consists of 16 residues. In germline, CDR1 is MNHEY, CDR2 SMNVEV (reference sequence). After removal of 2 bases from V and 5 bases from J, the junction contained 4 bases not matched to a gene. This CDR3 is CASSLGTSGRPHEQYF. The CDR3 nucleotides read TGTGCCAGCAGTTTAGGGACTAGCGGGAGGCCCCACGAGCAGTACTTC.

This chain uses TRBV2 with TRBJ2-7; no definite D call. Germline V gene data show CDR1 as SNHLY and CDR2 as FYNNEI. Trimming removed 7 bases at V and 0 bases at J, with 10 bases between. The CDR3 contains 13 residues. CDR3 amino acids: CASNAGDSYEQYF. The CDR3 bases are TGTGCCAGCAACGCAGGAGACTCCTACGAGCAGTACTTC.

The J gene is TRBJ2-7, the V gene TRBV7-6; D perhaps matches TRBD2 (6 bases). CDR3 length equals 12 residues. Germline V gene sequence: CDR1 SGHVS, CDR2 FNYEAQ. V was shortened by 5 bases and J by 3 bases, with 8 bases between the two germline ends. Here the CDR3 DNA reads TGTGCCAGCAGCCCCGGGGGCTACGAGCAGTACTTC. This encodes CASSPGGYEQYF.

The CDR3 sequence: CATSRDPPSIANTGELFF. Written as DNA, the CDR3 is TGTGCCACCAGCAGAGATCCCCCCAGTATCGCGAACACCGGGGAGCTGTTTTTT. This chain connects TRBV15 to TRBJ2-2; D is ambiguous. The V gene's germline CDR1 is LNHNV and CDR2 YYDKDF (reference sequence). The CDR3 is 18 residues long. V gave up 0 bases and J gave up 0 bases, with 14 bases separating them.

With regard to this clone: Compared with germline, one end of the junction differs, possibly owing to a read error. Other DNA sequences of this sample code for an identical CDR3. This chain uses TRBV2 with TRBJ2-1, with D perhaps given as TRBD1 or TRBD2 (5 bases each). CDR3 length: 14 residues. Germline CDR1 SNHLY, CDR2 FYNNEI. CDR3 coding DNA: TGTGCCAGCAGTGTACAGGACTCCTATAATGAGCAGTTCTTC. Its translation: CASSVQDSYNEQFF.

The V and J genes are TRBV27 and TRBJ2-7, with 8 bases matching TRBD1. The ends lost 6 bases at V and 4 bases at J; junction bases unmatched: 8. The CDR3 has 14 residues. In germline, CDR1 is MNHEY, CDR2 SMNVEV (reference sequence). Here the CDR3 reads CASSPTGGPYEQYF. For the CDR3, the DNA is TGTGCCAGCAGCCCAACAGGGGGACCTTACGAGCAGTACTTC.

The chain is built from TRBV7-8 and TRBJ1-5, with 9 positions matching TRBD1. The junction had 5 bases not matched to a gene; V was cut back by 0 bases and J by 2 bases. The CDR3 contains 17 residues. Germline CDR1 reads SGHVS; CDR2 reads FQNEAQ. The CDR3, as DNA: TGTGCCAGCAGCTTAGCAGTAGGGGACAGGGGCAATCAGCCCCAGCATTTT. It codes for CASSLAVGDRGNQPQHF.

This clone was seen a single time. This chain joins TRBV7-6 and TRBJ2-2, with 13 bases that match TRBD2. The V gene's germline CDR1 is SGHVS and CDR2 FNYEAQ. The J segment lost 1 base and the V segment lost 5 bases, leaving 4 bases of the junction unmatched. The CDR3 is 17 amino acids. The CDR3 loop reads CASSLRLAGGNTGELFF. DNA of the CDR3: TGTGCCAGCAGCCTCAGACTAGCGGGAGGGAACACCGGGGAGCTGTTTTTT.

This clone was observed a single time. The gene calls are TRBV11-3 and TRBJ2-2; 8 bases line up with TRBD1. The CDR3 length is 14 residues. Unmatched junction bases numbered 3, after V lost 3 bases and J lost 6 bases. CDR1 is SGHNT and CDR2 is YENEEA in the germline V gene. The CDR3: CASSFTGGPGELFF. For the CDR3, the DNA is TGTGCCAGCAGCTTCACAGGGGGTCCCGGGGAGCTGTTTTTT.

V gene TRBV6-5 combines with J gene TRBJ2-3, with D possibly matching TRBD1 (6 bases). Per germline, CDR1 MNHEY and CDR2 SVGAGI. Trimming took 4 bases from V and 2 from J, leaving 13 bases between them. CDR3 length: 15 amino acids. The CDR3 reads CASSSPRDNTDTQYF. The CDR3 DNA follows: TGTGCCAGCAGTTCCCCCCGGGACAACACAGATACGCAGTATTTT.

This clone was picked up a small number of times. The chain recombines TRBV25-1 with TRBJ2-1; 8 bases line up with TRBD2. The germline CDR1 and CDR2 sequences are MGHDK and SYGVNS. The CDR3 runs to 12 residues. V shed 8 bases and J 11 bases; nucleotides not matched to a gene: 8. The CDR3 sequence is CASGSGGVQQFF. In DNA form, the CDR3 reads TGTGCCAGCGGCTCGGGGGGGGTTCAGCAGTTCTTC.

V usage is TRBV27 and J usage is TRBJ1-2; D remains unclear. The V gene lost 5 bases and the J gene lost 0 bases, with 4 bases spanning the gap. Germline V gives CDR1 MNHEY, CDR2 SMNVEV (reference sequence). The CDR3 spans 12 residues. CDR3: CASSTANYGYTF. The DNA for the CDR3 is TGTGCCAGCAGTACAGCTAACTATGGCTACACCTTC.

The chain employs TRBV6-5 and TRBJ2-3; D remains unclear. V lost 5 bases, J lost 4 bases, and 13 bases lay in between. Germline-derived CDR1 and CDR2 are MNHEY and SVGAGI. The CDR3 spans 14 residues. The CDR3 DNA reads TGTGCCAGCAGTCCCCAACTGGCTGCAGATACGCAGTATTTT. Translation: CASSPQLAADTQYF.

The rearrangement joins TRBV27 to TRBJ2-3, with D perhaps being TRBD1 or TRBD2 (6 bases each). V lost 5 bases and J lost 5, with 17 bases in between. Germline loops: CDR1 MNHEY, CDR2 SMNVEV (reference sequence). The CDR3 runs to 15 residues. CDR3 coding DNA: TGTGCCAGCAGTCTCCTAGGGGGGTGGGGAGATACGCAGTATTTT. It translates to CASSLLGGWGDTQYF.